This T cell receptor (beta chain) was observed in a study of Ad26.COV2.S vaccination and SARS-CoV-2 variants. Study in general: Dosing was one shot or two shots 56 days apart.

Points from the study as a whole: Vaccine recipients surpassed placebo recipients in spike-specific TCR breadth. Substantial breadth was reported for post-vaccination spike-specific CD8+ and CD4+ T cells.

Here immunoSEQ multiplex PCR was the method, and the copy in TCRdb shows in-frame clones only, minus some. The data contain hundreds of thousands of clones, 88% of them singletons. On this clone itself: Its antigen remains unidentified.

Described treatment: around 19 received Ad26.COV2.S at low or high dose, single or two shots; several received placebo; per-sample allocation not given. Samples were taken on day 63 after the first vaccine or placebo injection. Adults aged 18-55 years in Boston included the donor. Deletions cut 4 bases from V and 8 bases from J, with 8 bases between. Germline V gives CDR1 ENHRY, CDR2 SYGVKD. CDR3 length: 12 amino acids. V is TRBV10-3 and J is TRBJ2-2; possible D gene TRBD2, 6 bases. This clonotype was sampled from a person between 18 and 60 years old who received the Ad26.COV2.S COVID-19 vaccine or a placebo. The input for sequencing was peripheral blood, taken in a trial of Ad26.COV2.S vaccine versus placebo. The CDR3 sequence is CAISAGRGELFF. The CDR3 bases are TGTGCCATCAGTGCAGGGAGGGGGGAGCTGTTTTTT.